This TCR beta chain derives from a study of blood T cells in healthy people across ages. Turning to this clonotype: Antigen unknown.

General study findings and limits: Age showed a roughly linear inverse relationship with TCR beta diversity per million T cells. The study found TCR beta diversity correlated strongly with naive T cell percentage.

After removal of 6 bases from V and 0 bases from J, the junction contained 7 bases not matched to a gene. CDR3 length: 15 residues. For the second PCR, which ran for about 6 to 11 cycles, a sample-barcoded 5' primer and a J-beta primer mix were used. Each CDR3 protein gets one entry after TCRdb re-called the 5' RACE reads with MiXCR. Found here are around 1,900,000 distinct CDR3 sequences, about 39% of them singletons; the top ten hold more than 20%. The sample taken for sequencing was blood. This clonotype was obtained from a human donor in good health. V is TRBV12-3 or TRBV12-4 and J is TRBJ1-2, with 7 bases that match TRBD1. CDR3 region: CASSRDRLSNYGYTF. The CDR3 DNA sequence: TGTGCCAGCAGCCGGGACAGACTTTCTAACTATGGCTACACCTTC.